This paragraph covers one T cell receptor (beta chain) sequence. This sample also contains other DNA sequences that code for the same CDR3. CDR1 and CDR2 (germline): SNHLY, FYNNEI. V was trimmed by 3 bases and J by 0 bases, leaving 9 bases between them. The CDR3 totals 15 residues. The sample comes from a study of cytomegalovirus exposure and HLA in healthy donors. Method: immunoSEQ multiplex PCR; TCRdb's copy keeps in-frame clones and lacks some. In the table there are 260,000 or so clones, about 92% of which are singletons. The sequence derives from a woman between 25 and 40 years old in good health and CMV-seronegative. Sequencing input: PBMCs. The chain is built from TRBV2 and TRBJ1-3; D might be TRBD1 (6 bases). The DNA of the CDR3 is TGTGCCAGCAGTGACAGGGGACTCTCTGGAAACACCATATATTTT. This codes for CASSDRGLSGNTIYF. The variable domain in full, completed from reference TRBV2 and TRBJ1-3, reads EPEVTQTPSHQVTQMGQEVILRCVPISNHLYFYWYRQILGQKVEFLVSFYNNEISEKSEIFDDQFSVERPDGSNFTLKIRSTKLEDSAMYFCASSDRGLSGNTIYFGEGSWLTVV.